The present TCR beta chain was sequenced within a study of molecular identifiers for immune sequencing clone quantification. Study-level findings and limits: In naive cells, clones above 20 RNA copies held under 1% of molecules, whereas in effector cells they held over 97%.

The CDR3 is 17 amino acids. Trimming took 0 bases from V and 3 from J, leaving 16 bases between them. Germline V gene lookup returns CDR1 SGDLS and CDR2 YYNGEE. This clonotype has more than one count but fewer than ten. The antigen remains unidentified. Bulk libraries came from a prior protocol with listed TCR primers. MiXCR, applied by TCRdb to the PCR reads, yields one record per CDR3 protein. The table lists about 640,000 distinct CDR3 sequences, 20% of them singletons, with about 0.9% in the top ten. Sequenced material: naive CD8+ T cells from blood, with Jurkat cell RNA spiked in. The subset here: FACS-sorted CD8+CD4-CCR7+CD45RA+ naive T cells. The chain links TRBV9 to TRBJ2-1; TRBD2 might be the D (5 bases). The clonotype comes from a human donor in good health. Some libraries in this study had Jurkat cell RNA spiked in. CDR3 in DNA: TGTGCCAGCAGCGTAGAGTTGGCGTCCGAGGGCTACAATGAGCAGTTCTTC. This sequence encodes CASSVELASEGYNEQFF.